A selection of T cell receptor beta chains follows, all from one sample in a study of blood T cell repertoires in COVID-19. Some clones are missing from TCRdb's copy, which holds only in-frame ones; the method was immunoSEQ multiplex PCR. The table has over 75,000 clones, more than 85% seen once. Sequences were obtained from peripheral blood. These receptors came from a human donor with active COVID-19. The donor label of this sample is uncertain. CDR3s include the opening cysteine and the closing phenylalanine or tryptophan. D genes are given only for firm matches. Not every row has a clone size; where given, it reads once, few, many or a size class.

TRBJ2-5	TRBD2	TRBV19	13	-	CASRGLARETQYF	TGTGCCAGTAGAGGACTAGCTCGCGAGACCCAGTACTTC
TRBJ2-7	-	TRBV6-5	12	once	CASRTGDYEQYF	TGTGCCAGCAGGACGGGTGATTACGAGCAGTACTTC
TRBJ1-2	-	TRBV7-2	16	-	CASSLAAAGLNYGYTF	TGTGCCAGCAGCTTAGCGGCAGCGGGCCTTAACTATGGCTACACCTTC
TRBJ1-3	-	TRBV6-1	17	once	CASSALDSSLSGNTIYF	TGTGCCAGCAGTGCGCTTGACAGCTCCCTCTCTGGAAACACCATATATTTT
TRBJ2-4	TRBD2	TRBV2	13	-	CASSEVGGNIQYF	TGTGCCAGCAGTGAAGTCGGGGGGAACATTCAGTACTTC
TRBJ1-6	-	TRBV20-1	18	-	CSASVRATLGSYNSPLHF	TGCAGTGCTAGTGTCAGGGCCACCCTTGGGTCCTATAATTCACCCCTCCACTTT
TRBJ1-6	-	TRBV7-8	13	-	CASSTKGGSPLHF	TGTGCCAGCAGCACGAAAGGGGGTTCACCCCTCCACTTT
TRBJ1-3	-	TRBV9	19	-	CASRPSQGSDPEGGNTIYF	TGTGCCAGCAGGCCGTCACAGGGATCGGACCCAGAGGGTGGAAACACCATATATTTT
TRBJ1-2	-	TRBV28	13	-	CASGLGASRGYTF	TGTGCCAGCGGACTAGGGGCTTCACGGGGCTACACCTTC
TRBJ2-6	-	TRBV4-2	16	-	CASSQEDSSGANVLTF	TGTGCCAGCAGCCAAGAGGACAGCTCTGGGGCCAACGTCCTGACTTTC
TRBJ2-1	TRBD2	TRBV19	17	once	CASTSTWAGVNYNEQFF	TGTGCCAGTACCTCAACGTGGGCGGGGGTAAACTACAATGAGCAGTTCTTC
TRBJ2-3	-	TRBV15	12	-	CATSSRTDTQYF	TGTGCCACCAGCTCACGGACAGATACGCAGTATTTT
TRBJ2-1	TRBD1	TRBV5-1	15	-	CASSPGTGSYNEQFF	TGCGCCAGCAGCCCTGGGACAGGCTCCTACAATGAGCAGTTCTTC
TRBJ2-5	TRBD2	TRBV6-5	15	-	CASSSYGGGAETQYF	TGTGCCAGCAGCTCCTACGGCGGGGGGGCTGAGACCCAGTACTTC
TRBJ1-1	-	TRBV11-2	13	once	CASSLDLNTEAFF	TGTGCCAGCAGTCTGGACTTAAACACTGAAGCTTTCTTT
TRBJ2-7	TRBD1	TRBV7-2	15	-	CASSAEGGAGNEQYF	TGTGCCAGCAGCGCAGAAGGGGGCGCTGGCAACGAGCAGTACTTC
TRBJ1-2	TRBD1	TRBV12-3/TRBV12-4	12	-	CAMTGKDYGYTF	TGTGCAATGACAGGGAAGGACTATGGCTACACCTTC
TRBJ1-4	TRBD1	TRBV19	13	few	CASSRGVGEKLFF	TGTGCCTCCTCCAGGGGGGTCGGTGAAAAACTGTTTTTT
TRBJ2-7	TRBD1	TRBV2	17	-	CASSENGVGTGGLEQYF	TGTGCCAGCAGTGAAAACGGGGTAGGGACAGGGGGTCTCGAGCAGTACTTC
TRBJ2-7	-	TRBV5-1	14	-	CASSRGTALYEQYF	TGCGCCAGCAGCCGCGGGACAGCCTTATACGAGCAGTACTTC
TRBJ2-3	TRBD2	TRBV2	13	-	CATSGGFTDTQYF	TGTGCCACCAGCGGGGGGTTCACAGATACGCAGTATTTT
TRBJ2-1	TRBD2	TRBV9	16	-	CASSVAPLAGAGEQFF	TGTGCCAGCAGCGTAGCCCCACTAGCGGGGGCGGGGGAGCAGTTCTTC
TRBJ2-5	-	TRBV7-2	14	-	CASSLEGRGETQYF	TGTGCCAGCAGCTTAGAAGGCAGAGGGGAGACCCAGTACTTC
TRBJ2-7	-	TRBV6-6	14	-	CASSLAESSYEQYF	TGTGCCAGCAGTTTAGCGGAGAGCTCCTACGAGCAGTACTTC
TRBJ2-7	-	TRBV12-3/TRBV12-4	12	-	CASGSGSYEQYF	TGTGCCAGTGGTAGCGGTTCCTACGAGCAGTACTTC
TRBJ2-1	TRBD2	TRBV2	16	-	CASSGASGGVWDEQFF	TGTGCCAGCAGTGGAGCTAGCGGGGGAGTTTGGGATGAGCAGTTCTTC
TRBJ1-2	TRBD1	TRBV5-1	13	-	CASSHGQGDGYTF	TGCGCCAGCAGCCACGGACAGGGGGATGGCTACACCTTC
TRBJ1-6	-	TRBV9	14	-	CASSVESGVSPLHF	TGTGCCAGCAGCGTAGAGTCAGGGGTCTCACCCCTCCACTTT
TRBJ2-1	TRBD1	TRBV20-1	15	-	CSASSLGQGSDEQFF	TGCAGTGCTAGTAGTCTAGGACAGGGGAGCGATGAGCAGTTCTTC
TRBJ1-1	TRBD1	TRBV7-2	15	-	CASSLLPGGETEAFF	TGTGCCAGCAGCTTATTGCCAGGGGGCGAAACTGAAGCTTTCTTT
TRBJ2-1	TRBD2	TRBV5-4	15	-	CASSRFGTRGNEQFF	TGTGCCAGCAGCCGATTCGGGACTAGGGGCAATGAGCAGTTCTTC
TRBJ1-4	-	TRBV27	13	-	CASSLRENEKLFF	TGTGCCAGCAGTTTACGGGAAAATGAAAAACTGTTTTTT
TRBJ2-5	-	TRBV27	13	-	CASSPLPPETQYF	TGTGCCAGCAGCCCCCTCCCCCCAGAGACCCAGTACTTC
TRBJ2-1	-	TRBV7-8	14	once	CASSVELARGEQFF	TGTGCCAGCAGCGTGGAACTGGCTCGCGGTGAGCAGTTCTTC
TRBJ2-2	-	TRBV9	14	-	CASRDATSYGELFF	TGTGCCAGCAGGGATGCGACTAGTTACGGGGAGCTGTTTTTT
TRBJ2-3	TRBD2	TRBV12-5	14	-	CASCYSGDPDTQYF	TGTGCTAGCTGCTATAGCGGGGATCCAGATACGCAGTATTTT
TRBJ2-5	-	TRBV6-2/TRBV6-3	17	-	CASSYSRDLGLQETQYF	TGTGCCAGCAGTTACAGCAGGGACTTGGGCCTCCAAGAGACCCAGTACTTC
TRBJ2-5	TRBD2	TRBV4-1	15	-	CASSPRSLGLASPDF	TGCGCCAGCAGCCCTAGGAGCCTCGGACTAGCCTCTCCGGACTTC
TRBJ1-4	-	TRBV28	15	-	CASSPRGGSNEKLFF	TGTGCCAGCAGTCCCCGAGGGGGATCTAATGAAAAACTGTTTTTT
TRBJ2-3	-	TRBV5-1	15	-	CASSLGERATDTQYF	TGCGCCAGCAGCTTAGGTGAGCGGGCGACAGATACGCAGTATTTT